Here is one T cell receptor (beta chain) with its context. Possible read error: a much larger clone is one base away. This CDR3 comprises 12 residues. Germline V CDR1 and CDR2: LGHDT, YNNKEL (reference sequence). This entry is derived from a study of T-cell reconstitution after alpha-beta-depleted transplantation in children. During its preparation, the TCRbeta library received unique molecular identifiers. TCRdb re-called the PCR reads through MiXCR, storing one row per CDR3 protein. The sample carries roughly 350,000 distinct CDR3 sequences, about 9.4% recorded once. The chain has TRBV3-1 and TRBJ2-7; D gene uncertain. The sample in question was PBMCs from the stem cell graft donor, obtained from the stem cell graft. The source is a human donor who donated a stem cell graft to a child with acute lymphoblastic leukemia. The CDR3 DNA sequence: TGTGCCAGCGGCCAAGTACCCTACGAGCAGTACTTC. Its translation: CASGQVPYEQYF.